This T cell receptor beta chain derives from a study of identical twins. This clonotype was counted between two and nine times. Its target is not known. The study, taken as a whole, reports: The authors noted that invariant MAIT and iNKT cells could partly confound zero-insertion analyses.

This CDR3 contains 14 residues. Trimming removed 5 bases at V and 0 bases at J, with 7 bases between. Germline values: CDR1 KGHDR, CDR2 SFDVKD. TCRdb used MiXCR to reprocess the 5' RACE reads, holding one entry per CDR3 protein. The sample holds 700,000 to 950,000 distinct CDR3 sequences; over 9% are singletons and the top ten take about 1.5%. These data were likewise used in another study, on yellow fever vaccine responses in identical twins.

The chain couples TRBV24-1 to TRBJ2-1; perhaps TRBD1 as D (6 bases). This TCR came from a woman aged 18-30 years in good health. The sample was PBMCs. Here the CDR3 DNA reads TGTGCCACCAGTGCCAGGGGCTCCTACAATGAGCAGTTCTTC. It specifies CATSARGSYNEQFF.